Described below is a single T cell receptor (beta chain) sequence and its context. No antigen is known for it. This entry belongs to a study of shared clonotypes between healthy human individuals. General study findings and limits: What limited the represented genetic and exposure-history diversity was the small number of donors. Naive subsets generally had larger estimated richness than memory subsets.

Looked up from germline, CDR1 is LGHNA and CDR2 is YSLEER. Trimming left V 3 bases short and J 6 bases short, with 9 bases between. The CDR3 runs 13 residues. This was a deep-level run. Per sorted-subset replicate PCR, input was approximately 200 ng DNA, representing around 28,000 T cell genomes. Assay: immunoSEQ multiplex PCR; the TCRdb copy retains only in-frame clones and omits some. The sample gives more than 1,200,000 clones, 98% to 99% of which show up once; under 0.45% is in the top ten. The origin of this receptor is a young man in good health. The sequenced sample was naive CD4+ T cells sorted from blood. The subset was: CD45RA+ positively selected. The chain is built from TRBV4-3 and TRBJ2-1, with a weak D call TRBD2 (6 bases). In DNA form, the CDR3 reads TGCGCCAGCAGCCAGGCGGAGGGCAATGAGCAGTTCTTC. Its translation is CASSQAEGNEQFF.